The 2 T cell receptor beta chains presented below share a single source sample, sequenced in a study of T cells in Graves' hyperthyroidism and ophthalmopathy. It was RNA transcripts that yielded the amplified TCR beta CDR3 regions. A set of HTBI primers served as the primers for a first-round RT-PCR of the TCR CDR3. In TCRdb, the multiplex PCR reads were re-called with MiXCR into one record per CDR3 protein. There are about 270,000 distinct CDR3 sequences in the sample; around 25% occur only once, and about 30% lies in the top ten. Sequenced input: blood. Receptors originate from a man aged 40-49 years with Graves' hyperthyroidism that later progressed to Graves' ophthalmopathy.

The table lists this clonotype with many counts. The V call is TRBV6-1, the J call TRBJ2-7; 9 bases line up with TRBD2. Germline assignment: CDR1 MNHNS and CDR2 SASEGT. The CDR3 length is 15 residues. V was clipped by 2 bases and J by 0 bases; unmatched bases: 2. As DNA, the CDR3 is TGTGCCAGCAGTGAACTAGCGGGATACTCCTACGAGCAGTACTTC. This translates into CASSELAGYSYEQYF.

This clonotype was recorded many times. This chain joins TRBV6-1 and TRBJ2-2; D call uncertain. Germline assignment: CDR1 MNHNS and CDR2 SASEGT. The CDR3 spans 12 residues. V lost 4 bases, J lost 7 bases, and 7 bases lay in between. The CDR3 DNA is TGTGCCAGCAGTGTTGTGTTCGGGGAGCTGTTTTTT. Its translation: CASSVVFGELFF.